These T cell receptor beta chains were read from a single sample in a study of blood T cell repertoires in COVID-19. Generated by immunoSEQ multiplex PCR, the TCRdb table keeps only in-frame clones and is missing some. The table lists 150,000 to 200,000 clones, 70% to 90% of them singletons. The specimen was peripheral blood. All receptors come from a woman older than 75 with COVID-19, enrolled during active disease. Both conserved end residues are trimmed from each CDR3. The order of the fields is V gene, J gene, CDR3 protein.

V: TRBV27
J: TRBJ2-7
CDR3: ASSSRGAGTYEQY

V: TRBV11-2
J: TRBJ1-1
CDR3: ASSLGRQLNTEAF

V: TRBV7-3
J: TRBJ2-6
CDR3: ASRKSIATEYGANVLT

V: TRBV6-2/TRBV6-3
J: TRBJ1-1
CDR3: ASSREVWATEAF

V: TRBV2
J: TRBJ2-7
CDR3: ASSRLAGGWEQY

V: TRBV18
J: TRBJ2-7
CDR3: ASSPGTAQGEQY

V: TRBV3-1/TRBV3-2
J: TRBJ1-6
CDR3: ASSQMTGRSPLH

V: TRBV6-1
J: TRBJ2-1
CDR3: ASSERLTDYSYNEQF

V: TRBV19
J: TRBJ1-2
CDR3: ASSMWEDGYGYT

V: TRBV5-3
J: TRBJ1-5
CDR3: ARSAPLGQGARQPQH

V: TRBV4-1
J: TRBJ2-7
CDR3: ASSQDARTYEQY

V: TRBV6-5
J: TRBJ1-1
CDR3: ASRETGSPEAF

V: TRBV11-1
J: TRBJ2-5
CDR3: ASSSRGGKEETQY

V: TRBV7-8
J: TRBJ2-5
CDR3: ASSPQEETQY

V: TRBV19
J: TRBJ1-4
CDR3: ASRDYANEKLF

V: TRBV9
J: TRBJ2-2
CDR3: ASSVGLAENTGELF

V: TRBV4-1
J: TRBJ1-4
CDR3: ASSQAEVRYEKLF

V: TRBV28
J: TRBJ1-2
CDR3: ASTRQGGGYT

V: TRBV5-1
J: TRBJ2-3
CDR3: ASTSTSGGSDTQY

V: TRBV5-1
J: TRBJ2-3
CDR3: ASSLERGRTDTQY

V: TRBV25-1
J: TRBJ2-3
CDR3: ASSRDTFSHTQY

V: TRBV18
J: TRBJ1-4
CDR3: ASRGQINEKLF

V: TRBV6-5
J: TRBJ1-2
CDR3: ASSYGQGNVYGYT

V: TRBV2
J: TRBJ1-1
CDR3: ASSAEGWATEAF

V: TRBV5-1
J: TRBJ1-6
CDR3: ASSLARQGNSPLH

V: TRBV7-8
J: TRBJ1-6
CDR3: ASSLLRGSNSPLH

V: TRBV7-2
J: TRBJ2-3
CDR3: ASSSPTGGVSDTQY

V: TRBV10-3
J: TRBJ2-1
CDR3: ATSGQGVWNEQF

V: TRBV3-1/TRBV3-2
J: TRBJ1-3
CDR3: ASTPGGQDLGNTIY

V: TRBV6-6
J: TRBJ2-1
CDR3: ASSSPGYNEQF

V: TRBV10-1
J: TRBJ2-7
CDR3: ASSPGQTYEQY

V: TRBV27
J: TRBJ1-5
CDR3: ASSSRQGRITGQPQH

V: TRBV5-1
J: TRBJ2-1
CDR3: ASSWGEGRGYNEQF

V: TRBV10-3
J: TRBJ2-1
CDR3: AISEREPSYNEQF

V: TRBV15
J: TRBJ1-3
CDR3: ATSIPGDAGNTIY

V: TRBV5-1
J: TRBJ1-1
CDR3: ASSLGGTGRNTEAF

V: TRBV29-1
J: TRBJ2-5
CDR3: SVGLTAPRGETQY